The present TCR beta chain was sequenced within a study of T-cell reconstitution after alpha-beta-depleted transplantation in children. Study conclusions and caveats: T-cell numbers and diversity one year post-transplant derived largely from freshly generated T cells.

Construction of the TCRbeta library involved unique molecular identifiers. MiXCR was run by TCRdb on the PCR reads, yielding one entry per CDR3 protein. The data show about 600,000 distinct CDR3 sequences, with around 13% seen just once and 2% to 2.5% held by the top ten. This CDR3 spans 13 amino acids. Germline V gene sequence: CDR1 LGHDT, CDR2 YNNKEL (reference sequence). V was shortened by 0 bases and J by 9 bases, with 12 bases between the two germline ends. Details on this clonotype: Its antigen remains unidentified.

The chain combines TRBV3-1 with TRBJ2-7; possibly TRBD1 for D (5 bases). The source was PBMCs, mostly from graft donor cells, collected 360 days after TCRalphabeta/CD19-depleted stem cell transplant. The TCR was taken from a male patient younger than 18 who had a stem cell transplant for acute myeloid leukemia, so the T cells may come from the graft donor. The CDR3 nucleotides are TGTGCCAGCAGCCAAGACCCAGGGCGGTGGCAGTACTTC. Protein: CASSQDPGRWQYF.